The 2 T cell receptor beta chains presented below share a single source sample, sequenced in a study of CXCR3-negative and CXCR3-positive naive CD8 T cells. In preparing the TRB cDNA libraries, 5' RACE with UMI labels was used. TCRdb re-called the 5' RACE reads; one entry per CDR3 protein, DNA not given. The specimen's table records 80,000 to 95,000 distinct CDR3 sequences. The sample taken for sequencing was naive CXCR3- CD8+ T cells from blood. Sample subset: CD45RO-CCR7+CD27+CD95- naive CD8+ T cells lacking CXCR3 (TNR3-). These receptors all stem from a human donor in good health. Some clones in this sample may be carry-over from other donors' samples.

This rearrangement joins TRBV28 to TRBJ2-2; without DNA, the TCRdb call of TRBD1 cannot be checked. The CDR3 is 18 amino acids. Looked up from germline, CDR1 is MDHEN and CDR2 is SYDVKM. The CDR3 protein is CASRHLLTGTGGTGELFF.

This rearrangement joins TRBV28 to TRBJ2-1; checking the TCRdb D call of TRBD2 is not possible without DNA. From germline, CDR1 is MDHEN and CDR2 SYDVKM. This CDR3 has 12 residues. The CDR3 loop is CATAGTMNEQFF. The variable domain in full, with the rest retrieved from reference TRBV28 and TRBJ2-1, is DVKVTQSSRYLVKRTGEKVFLECVQDMDHENMFWYRQDPGLGLRLIYFSYDVKMKEKGDIPEGYSVSREKKERFSLILESASTNQTSMYLCATAGTMNEQFFGPGTRLTVL.